Each of the 2 T cell receptor beta chains below was sequenced from the same sample in a study of cytotoxic CD8 clonotypes in ibrutinib-treated CLL. Clones were read by immunoSEQ multiplex PCR, and TCRdb kept only the in-frame ones, dropping some. The sample shows approximately 340,000 clones, roughly two thirds of them seen only once. Sample: PBMCs, taken after 36 months of ibrutinib treatment. The receptors come from a human donor with chronic lymphocytic leukemia.

This chain uses TRBV19 with TRBJ2-5, with 12 bases fitting TRBD1. CDR1 is LNHDA and CDR2 is SQIVND in the germline V gene (reference sequence). Trimming at V came to 3 bases and at J to 5 bases, leaving 16 bases not matched to a gene. The CDR3 extends over 19 amino acids. The CDR3 coding sequence is TGTGCCAGTAGTATCCGAGGCTCGGGGACAGGGGGCGCCGGGGAGACCCAGTACTTC. It yields the protein CASSIRGSGTGGAGETQYF.

In its sample, this clone was seen a few times. This rearrangement joins TRBV6-5 to TRBJ1-3, with D uncertain. V shed 2 bases and J shed 0 bases, with 11 bases lying between them. Per germline, CDR1 MNHEY and CDR2 SVGAGI. The length of the CDR3 is 16 residues. This chain's CDR3 is CASSYEQPSSGNTIYF. The CDR3 DNA is TGTGCCAGCAGTTACGAACAGCCTTCCTCTGGAAACACCATATATTTT.